Listed here are 17 T cell receptor beta chains from one sample, sequenced in a study of long-term antiretroviral therapy in people with HIV. Survey level was the resolution at which the v3.0 immunoSEQ assay ran. The method was immunoSEQ multiplex PCR; TCRdb's version includes in-frame clones alone and lacks a portion of them. In the table there are tens of thousands of clones, 83% of which are singletons. Sequenced material: unsorted PBMCs, taken 0.4 years before starting antiretroviral therapy. The receptor source for this set is a man younger than 35 with HIV.

The sample holds a few counts of this clone. The chain uses TRBV6-5 and TRBJ1-2; weak D call: TRBD1 (5 bases). V was trimmed by 5 bases and J by 4 bases, leaving 17 bases between them. This CDR3 comprises 15 residues. Germline assignment: CDR1 MNHEY and CDR2 SVGAGI. The chain's CDR3 is CASSTRDGPFYGYTF. The CDR3 coding sequence is TGTGCCAGCAGTACCCGGGACGGGCCCTTCTATGGCTACACCTTC.

V usage is TRBV2 and J usage is TRBJ2-2; TRBD2 matches at 9 bases. The CDR3 sequence is 15 residues long. V shed 4 bases, J shed 5 bases, and the junction held 5 bases outside the gene matches. The germline gives CDR1 SNHLY, CDR2 FYNNEI. The CDR3 DNA reads TGTGCCAGCAGTGGGACCGGACTAGCGACCGGGGAGCTGTTTTTT. It is translated as CASSGTGLATGELFF. The full variable domain, in which reference TRBV2 and TRBJ2-2 provide the parts outside the CDR3, is EPEVTQTPSHQVTQMGQEVILRCVPISNHLYFYWYRQILGQKVEFLVSFYNNEISEKSEIFDDQFSVERPDGSNFTLKIRSTKLEDSAMYFCASSGTGLATGELFFGEGSRLTVL.

A single count supports this clone. The V and J genes are TRBV6-6 and TRBJ1-2; TRBD1 agrees at 7 bases. The CDR3 has 14 residues. Germline V gene lookup returns CDR1 MNHNY and CDR2 SVGAGI (reference sequence). Trimming removed 5 bases from V and 3 bases from J; junction bases left unmatched: 6. The CDR3 reads CASSRQGSYYGYTF. For the CDR3, the DNA is TGTGCCAGCAGTCGACAGGGTTCTTACTATGGCTACACCTTC.

The rearrangement joins TRBV2 to TRBJ2-1; the D is unclear. V gave up 5 bases and J gave up 0 bases, with 20 bases separating them. The CDR3 has 18 residues. Germline V gives CDR1 SNHLY, CDR2 FYNNEI. This chain's CDR3 is CASSPPFAGSSSYNEQFF. CDR3 in DNA: TGTGCCAGCAGTCCTCCCTTTGCCGGCTCGAGCTCCTACAATGAGCAGTTCTTC.

The V gene is TRBV5-6, the J gene TRBJ1-5, with D unclear. The V gene's germline CDR1 is SGHDT and CDR2 YYEEEE. The length of the CDR3 is 15 residues. The V end lost 0 bases, the J end lost 6 bases, and 13 bases lay between the germline ends. Here the CDR3 DNA reads TGTGCCAGCAGCTTGGGCCAGGTGGTAGGTCAGCCCCAGCATTTT. Its translation is CASSLGQVVGQPQHF.

J is TRBJ2-7 and V is TRBV7-9; either TRBD1 or TRBD2 may fit D (5 bases each). V was shortened by 7 bases and J by 6 bases, with 13 bases between the two germline ends. From germline, CDR1 is SEHNR and CDR2 FQNEAQ (reference sequence). This CDR3 spans 12 amino acids. DNA of the CDR3: TGTGCCAGCACATCATGGGACCGCGAGCAGTACTTC. Protein: CASTSWDREQYF. The whole variable domain, remainder taken from reference TRBV7-9 and TRBJ2-7, is DTGVSQNPRHKITKRGQNVTFRCDPISEHNRLYWYRQTLGQGPEFLTYFQNEAQLEKSRLLSDRFSAERPKGSFSTLEIQRTEQGDSAMYLCASTSWDREQYFGPGTRLTVT.

The chain carries TRBV21-1 and TRBJ1-1. TRBV21-1 is given as a pseudogene. This CDR3 is built from 14 residues. The CDR3 reads CASIPGGGYSEAFF. CDR3 bases: TGTGCCAGCATCCCCGGGGGGGGATATAGTGAAGCTTTCTTT.

Only one count was recorded for this clone. This chain uses TRBV10-3 with TRBJ1-1; tentatively, D is TRBD1 (5 bases). The length of the CDR3 is 13 residues. Germline loops: CDR1 ENHRY, CDR2 SYGVKD. With 10 bases removed from V and 1 base from J, the gap between germline ends came to 13 bases. The chain's CDR3 is CASRSTGNTEAFF. The CDR3 nucleotides read TGTGCCAGCCGAAGCACAGGGAACACTGAAGCTTTCTTT.

This sequence joins TRBV2 and TRBJ1-2, with D possibly being TRBD1 (5 bases). Trimming removed 8 bases from V and 2 bases from J, with 12 bases in between. This CDR3 is 13 amino acids long. Germline V CDR1 and CDR2: SNHLY, FYNNEI. The CDR3 sequence: CASSRTPNYGYTF. The CDR3 region has the DNA TGTGCCAGCTCGAGGACACCGAACTATGGCTACACCTTC. The full variable domain, in which reference TRBV2 and TRBJ1-2 provide the parts outside the CDR3, is EPEVTQTPSHQVTQMGQEVILRCVPISNHLYFYWYRQILGQKVEFLVSFYNNEISEKSEIFDDQFSVERPDGSNFTLKIRSTKLEDSAMYFCASSRTPNYGYTFGSGTRLTVV.

This rearrangement joins TRBV29-1 to TRBJ1-3; D remains unclear. Between the trimmed V and J ends, which lost 0 bases and 4 bases, there was a span of 10 bases. CDR1 and CDR2 (germline): SQVTM, ANQGSEA. The CDR3 length is 14 residues. CDR3 sequence (DNA): TGCAGCGTTGAAGAGTTGGAGATCGGAAACACCATATATTTT. Protein: CSVEELEIGNTIYF.

The V and J genes are TRBV5-4 and TRBJ1-1, with D unresolved. This CDR3 contains 14 residues. V lost 0 bases, J lost 1 base, and 7 bases lay in between. The germline gives CDR1 SGHNT, CDR2 YYREEE (reference sequence). CDR3 bases: TGTGCCAGCAGCTTGGATCAGAGGAACACTGAAGCTTTCTTT. Protein product: CASSLDQRNTEAFF.

V and J are TRBV18 and TRBJ1-2, with 8 nucleotides matching TRBD1. The CDR3 length is 14 residues. CDR1 and CDR2 from the germline V gene are KGHSH and LQKENI. J gave up 6 bases and V 0 bases, and 3 bases lay outside the gene matches. CDR3 in DNA: TGTGCCAGCTCACCACCGTACAGGGGGAATGGCTACACCTTC. Its translation: CASSPPYRGNGYTF.

V is TRBV11-2 and J is TRBJ2-2, with 10 bases aligning to TRBD1. Germline CDR1 SGHAT, CDR2 FQNNGV. V shed 5 bases, J shed 4 bases, and the junction held 4 bases outside the gene matches. The CDR3 is 15 amino acids. The CDR3 protein is CASSADRGLTGELFF. CDR3 sequence (DNA): TGTGCCAGCAGCGCCGACAGGGGGCTCACCGGGGAGCTGTTTTTT.

V gene TRBV28 combines with J gene TRBJ2-7; the D is unclear. Germline V gene lookup returns CDR1 MDHEN and CDR2 SYDVKM. This CDR3 contains 13 residues. With 3 bases removed from V and 3 bases from J, the gap between germline ends came to 9 bases. For the CDR3, the DNA is TGTGCCAGCAGTTTGGGGATCGGCTACGAGCAGTACTTC. Protein: CASSLGIGYEQYF.

The chain employs TRBV5-1 and TRBJ2-5; TRBD1 matches 8 bases. This CDR3 has 17 residues. Germline assignment: CDR1 SGHRS and CDR2 YFSETQ. The junction had 12 bases not matched to a gene; V was cut back by 0 bases and J by 5 bases. In DNA, the CDR3 is TGCGCCAGCAGCTTGGGATCCGGGACAGGAGGCGAGGAGACCCAGTACTTC. Protein sequence: CASSLGSGTGGEETQYF.

This chain links TRBV5-6 with TRBJ1-1, with TRBD1 as a possible D gene (5 bases). This CDR3 region has 12 residues. Trimming took 5 bases from V and 6 from J, leaving 11 bases between them. Germline lookup yields CDR1 SGHDT and CDR2 YYEEEE. CDR3: CASSRGVAEAFF. CDR3 sequence (DNA): TGTGCCAGCAGTCGAGGGGTTGCTGAAGCTTTCTTT.

The rearrangement links TRBV28 to TRBJ2-1, with D possibly TRBD2 on 5 matching bases. The CDR3 consists of 15 residues. Germline V lookup: CDR1 MDHEN, CDR2 SYDVKM. V dropped 3 bases and J dropped 4 bases, with 13 bases sitting between them. For the CDR3, the DNA is TGTGCCAGCAGTTTCCGGGGTCGGATATACAATGAGCAGTTCTTC. It encodes CASSFRGRIYNEQFF. The whole variable domain, filled in from reference TRBV28 and TRBJ2-1, reads DVKVTQSSRYLVKRTGEKVFLECVQDMDHENMFWYRQDPGLGLRLIYFSYDVKMKEKGDIPEGYSVSREKKERFSLILESASTNQTSMYLCASSFRGRIYNEQFFGPGTRLTVL.